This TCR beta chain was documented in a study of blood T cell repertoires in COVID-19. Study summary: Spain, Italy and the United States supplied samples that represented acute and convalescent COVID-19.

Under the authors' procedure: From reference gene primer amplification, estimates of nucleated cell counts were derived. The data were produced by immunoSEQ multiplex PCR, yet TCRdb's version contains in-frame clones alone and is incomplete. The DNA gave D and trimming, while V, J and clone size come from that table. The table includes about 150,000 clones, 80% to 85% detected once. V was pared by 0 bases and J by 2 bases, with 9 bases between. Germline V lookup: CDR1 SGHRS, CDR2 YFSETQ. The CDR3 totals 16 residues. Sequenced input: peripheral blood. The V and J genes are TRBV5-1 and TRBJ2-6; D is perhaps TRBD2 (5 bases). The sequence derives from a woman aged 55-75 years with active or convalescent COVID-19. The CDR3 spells CASSLAAGTGANVLTF. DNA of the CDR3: TGCGCCAGCAGCTTGGCTGCCGGGACTGGGGCCAACGTCCTGACTTTC. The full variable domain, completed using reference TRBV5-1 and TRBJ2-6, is KAGVTQTPRYLIKTRGQQVTLSCSPISGHRSVSWYQQTPGQGLQFLFEYFSETQRNKGNFPGRFSGRQFSNSRSEMNVSTLELGDSALYLCASSLAAGTGANVLTFGAGSRLTVL.